This T cell receptor (beta chain) was identified during a study of cytomegalovirus exposure and HLA in healthy donors. Findings and limits, study-wide: Further analysis, carried out later, found HLA-associated TCR beta chains more clonally expanded than equally common other chains.

Comments on this clone: Its antigen is as yet unknown.

13 Jbeta primers and 60 Vbeta primers were used for the PCR. Profiled with immunoSEQ multiplex PCR; TCRdb holds only in-frame clones, not every one. The sample lists 120,000 or so clones, approximately 69% occurring once. The origin of this receptor is a woman in her forties or fifties in good health and CMV-seropositive. Specimen: PBMCs.

The DNA for the CDR3 is TGTGCCAGCAGCCCGAGGACAGGCGGTCAGCCCCAGCATTTT. It translates to CASSPRTGGQPQHF. The rearrangement links TRBV7-2 to TRBJ1-5; TRBD1 agrees at 7 bases. Germline CDR1 SGHTA, CDR2 FQGNSA. Trimming cost V 5 bases and J 6 bases; bases outside gene matches: 7. The CDR3 covers 14 residues.